This entry concerns a single T cell receptor beta chain. Antigen: not known. The data were obtained in a study of shared clonotypes between healthy human individuals. Study-wide results and caveats: Lower generation probabilities were found for non-shared clonotypes than for those shared by all four donors. Inspection by rarefaction showed sorted-subset sequencing to be incomplete despite large depth.

CDR3 length equals 15 residues. Trimming took off 5 bases at V and 5 bases at J, with 18 bases between the two ends. Germline assignment: CDR1 MNHNS and CDR2 SASEGT. Original analysis: ImmunoSEQ gave junction-only sequences without quality scores, so filtering differed. Here immunoSEQ multiplex PCR was the method, and the copy in TCRdb shows in-frame clones only, minus some. V and J calls and clone size are as listed in that table; D and trimming were resolved from the DNA. The sample lists some 900,000 clones; less than 85% were seen once. None of the donors, who were healthy HIV-negative adults, had recently had acute infections or vaccinations.

What was sequenced was memory CD4+ T cells sorted from blood. Subset given: CD45RA-negative fraction. The rearrangement uses TRBV6-1 and TRBJ2-5, with a tentative D call TRBD1 (6 bases). The clonotype originates from a man in his late teens or twenties in good health. CDR3 nucleotide sequence: TGTGCCAGCAGTAGACGAACAGGGTTCGGGGAGACCCAGTACTTC. Its translation: CASSRRTGFGETQYF.